This TCR beta chain was recorded in a study of early T cells in non-severe SARS-CoV-2 infection. Study results and limitations: VDJdb matching favored anti-spike CD8 responses, missing private and CD4 specificities.

This CDR3 comprises 15 residues. Germline V lookup: CDR1 SGHNT, CDR2 YENEEA. Trimming cost V 1 base and J 0 bases, with 8 bases left between them. Individual cDNA molecules received unique molecular identifiers during library preparation. TCRdb re-called the 5' RACE reads with MiXCR, one entry per CDR3 protein. The table includes tens of thousands of distinct CDR3 sequences, roughly 13% detected once. On this clonotype: Its antigen remains unknown.

This clonotype originated in an adult who was a healthcare worker with PCR-confirmed SARS-CoV-2 infection or an uninfected control (not recorded which). Sequencing was performed on whole blood. J is TRBJ2-3 and V is TRBV11-3; the D gene is possibly TRBD2 (5 bases). The CDR3 is CASSLGGRSTDTQYF. CDR3 sequence (DNA): TGTGCCAGCAGCTTAGGAGGGAGAAGCACAGATACGCAGTATTTT.